This T cell receptor beta chain was found in a study of early T cells in non-severe SARS-CoV-2 infection. About the study: The input, bulk RNA from unsorted whole blood, was sequenced, and chains were unpaired.

The CDR3 contains 15 residues. V gave up 4 bases and J gave up 4 bases, with 16 bases separating them. Germline V gene sequence: CDR1 SGHRS, CDR2 YFSETQ. TCRdb redid the calling of the 5' RACE reads with MiXCR, one entry per CDR3 protein. Of tens of thousands of distinct CDR3 sequences detected, roughly 5% appear once; the ten largest clones hold 25% to 30%. In this sample, this clonotype turned up many times. The sequenced sample was whole blood. This receptor was identified in an adult who was a healthcare worker with PCR-confirmed SARS-CoV-2 infection or an uninfected control (not recorded which). V and J are TRBV5-1 and TRBJ2-3; D ambiguous. CDR3 residues: CASSPPTLSADTQYF. The CDR3 DNA is TGCGCCAGCAGCCCGCCGACCCTGTCCGCAGATACGCAGTATTTT.